A selection of T cell receptor beta chains follows, all from one sample in a study of spatial heterogeneity in lung cancer. TCRdb used MiXCR to reprocess the 5' RACE reads, holding one entry per CDR3 protein. The sample shows over 50,000 distinct CDR3 sequences, approximately 6.3% of them seen only once. The sample was PBMCs, taken at surgery. These receptors originate from a female donor with early-stage non-small cell lung cancer. Each CDR3 is given with its conserved first and last residue. Size tells how often a clone was seen (once, few, many) or the class of an expanded clone, and some rows leave it out.

abundance	v_gene	CDR3aa
many	TRBV27	CASSLQGQANTEAFF
many	TRBV10-3	CATAETGTDQETQYF
NA	TRBV3-1	CASSQGSGRSGELFF
once	TRBV5-1	CASTPDRTTGSPLHF
few	TRBV7-9	CASSLGDTLGNTIYF
many	TRBV7-2	CASSLVGLGSNEQFF
many	TRBV7-2	CASSFVGEQFF
NA	TRBV4-2	CASSHFSGGEVIEQFF
few	TRBV13	CASSSSGWQAPMDTQYF
NA	TRBV20-1	CSARASNSPLHF
NA	TRBV28	CASSSHGGRPHNEQFF
many	TRBV20-1	CSAIPGQAVQPQHF
NA	TRBV5-1	CASSLEVFWNSPLHF
many	TRBV7-3	CASSPGWNADTQYF
NA	TRBV6-6	CASSYPGSEQFF
many	TRBV29-1	CSVTRDRERFQETQYF
NA	TRBV12-3/TRBV12-4	CASSLVGLNSPLHF
many	TRBV7-2	CASSILGGGPNTGELFF
NA	TRBV12-3/TRBV12-4	CATKQGDYNSPLHF
medium-sized	TRBV7-9	CASSLADLTDTQYF
few	TRBV2	CASKESQTQYF
many	TRBV5-4	CASSPTGNSLEQYF
many	TRBV6-5	CASSLGTSGSTDTQYF
many	TRBV27	CASSALRGNQPQHF
many	TRBV15	CATSRRQGGKIGETQYF
many	TRBV29-1	CSVEVFSQLGDTIYF
NA	TRBV24-1	CATSDGPGVLNEKLFF
few	TRBV7-8	CASSLEGTGHSNQPQHF
few	TRBV10-1	CASSESTGLGNTEAFF
many	TRBV20-1	CSARPRDQQFF
many	TRBV19	CASGLQGIYGYTF
many	TRBV18	CASSPQQGVSLSGANVLTF
few	TRBV6-5	CASTPNAGNTIYF
many	TRBV4-2	CASSPDRINSNQPQHF
few	TRBV20-1	CSARDSSGSSYNEQFF
few	TRBV6-6	CASETGAVPMNTEAFF
many	TRBV6-6	CASSPLDRGNTEAFF
many	TRBV3-1	CASSPVSTGISYEQYF
NA	TRBV2	CASSELGGVYGYTF
NA	TRBV28	CASSRTGGMRDTQYF